The source of this T cell receptor (beta chain) is a study of tumor-infiltrating lymphocytes in primary liver carcinoma. From roughly 20-30 mg of unsorted bulk tissue, DNA and RNA were co-extracted together. No treatment had been given to the patients, who were chronically infected with HBV. General study findings and limits: Among the pair types, tumor region pairs showed more overlap than tumor-adjacent and tumor-blood pairs.

The input was 450 to 550 ng total RNA; TCR beta cDNA was made from it with a constant-region primer. Generation of the TCR beta libraries relied on three nested multiplex PCR rounds using slightly modified ARM-PCR. It was with TRBV1-TRBV30 forward primers and a C-beta reverse primer that the first two PCR rounds were run, at about 10 cycles each. TCRdb reprocessed the multiplex PCR reads with MiXCR, giving one entry per CDR3 protein. This sample carries about 97,000 distinct CDR3 sequences, 55% to 80% of them seen once, and the ten largest clones take approximately 12%. Concerning this clonotype itself: Its antigen is still unknown. Given a much more abundant clone one base away, this may be a read error. In this CDR3 the conserved last residue, phenylalanine or tryptophan, is missing, so a read error is likely.

CDR1 is SGHDT and CDR2 is YYEEEE in the germline V gene. The CDR3 spans 12 residues. V lost 2 bases and J 4 bases, leaving 4 bases between the germline ends. The V call is TRBV5-6, the J call TRBJ1-5; D unclear. The sequence was collected from an older woman with primary liver carcinoma and hepatitis B virus infection. Material: liver tumor tissue from sampling region 2. Subset defined: tumor region T2, inferior pole. This CDR3 reads CASSFRNQPQHY. In DNA, the CDR3 is TGTGCCAGCAGCTTTAGAAATCAGCCCCAGCATTAT.